The 9 T cell receptor beta chains listed next were all sequenced from one sample in a study of beta chain features in type 1 diabetes. The isolated RNA, all of it, was reverse transcribed, so expressed TCRB transcripts were what got sequenced. Assay: immunoSEQ multiplex PCR; the TCRdb copy retains only in-frame clones and omits some. Of 120,000 to 150,000 clones detected, about 50% appear once; the ten largest clones hold around 0.42%. Sequencing was carried out using Tregs from blood. These receptors were obtained from a young man in good health.

The genes are TRBV5-4 and TRBJ1-6, with D hard to call. Trimming removed 0 bases from V and 7 bases from J, with 14 bases in between. CDR3 length: 16 residues. Germline loops: CDR1 SGHNT, CDR2 YYREEE (reference sequence). The chain's CDR3 is CASSLGGPTQNSPLHF. CDR3 in DNA: TGTGCCAGCAGCTTGGGAGGGCCCACACAAAATTCACCCCTCCACTTT.

V usage is TRBV9 and J usage is TRBJ2-1; TRBD1 agrees at 8 bases. Germline CDR1 reads SGDLS; CDR2 reads YYNGEE. The CDR3 is 15 residues long. The trim removed 4 bases at V and 9 bases at J, leaving 12 bases unmatched. CDR3 nucleotide sequence: TGTGCCAGCAGCCTTCGGACAGGGTTTCGGGTTGAGCAGTTCTTC. Translation gives CASSLRTGFRVEQFF.

This clone was picked up a small number of times. The V gene is TRBV10-2, the J gene TRBJ1-1, with a tentative D call TRBD1 (5 bases). V lost 0 bases, J lost 1 base, and 12 bases lay in between. The CDR3 totals 16 residues. Germline V CDR1 and CDR2: WSHSY, SAAADI. This CDR3 reads CASSESTATRNTEAFF. DNA for the CDR3: TGCGCCAGCAGTGAGTCGACAGCCACCCGGAACACTGAAGCTTTCTTT.

The CDR3: CASSVTGADSPLHF. The CDR3 DNA reads TGTGCCAGCAGCGTAACAGGGGCCGATTCACCCCTCCACTTT. The chain employs TRBV7-9 and TRBJ1-6; 7 positions agree with TRBD1. This CDR3 is built from 14 residues. Germline assignment: CDR1 SEHNR and CDR2 FQNEAQ (reference sequence). The trim removed 5 bases at V and 8 bases at J, leaving 6 bases unmatched.

This chain connects TRBV7-2 to TRBJ2-5; 7 bases match TRBD1. The assigned J gene may be wrong: the sequence end matches TRBJ2-7 better. Germline V gene lookup returns CDR1 SGHTA and CDR2 FQGNSA. The CDR3 sequence is 14 residues long. The CDR3 loop reads CASSIQGPAYEQYF. The CDR3 nucleotides read TGTGCCAGCAGTATACAGGGGCCTGCCTACGAGCAGTACTTC.

The CDR3 protein is CASSLGGEKLFF. CDR3 nucleotides: TGTGCCAGCAGCTTGGGAGGTGAAAAACTGTTTTTT. The V gene is TRBV5-6, the J gene TRBJ1-4, with D unclear. Trimming left V 0 bases short and J 7 bases short, with 4 bases between. CDR3 length: 12 amino acids. From germline, CDR1 is SGHDT and CDR2 YYEEEE.

This clone was picked up one time. This chain joins TRBV30 and TRBJ2-1; 12 bases match TRBD2. The CDR3 runs 16 residues. The V gene's germline CDR1 is GTSNPN and CDR2 SVGIG (reference sequence). The V gene end was trimmed by 0 bases and the J gene end by 6 bases; junction bases not matched to a gene: 6. For the CDR3, the DNA is TGTGCCTGGAGTGTATCTAGCGGGGGGGCCTTCAATGAGCAGTTCTTC. It translates to CAWSVSSGGAFNEQFF.

This clone was observed a few times. J is TRBJ1-1 and V is TRBV4-3, with D maybe TRBD1 (6 bases). Deletions cut 4 bases from V and 4 bases from J, with 13 bases between. The CDR3 has 14 amino acids. The V gene's germline CDR1 is LGHNA and CDR2 YSLEER. The CDR3 DNA is TGCGCCAGCAGCCGTCAAACCAGGGGCACTGAAGCTTTCTTT. It codes for CASSRQTRGTEAFF.

This clone has only a few counts. V and J are TRBV5-1 and TRBJ2-2, with 9 bases lining up with TRBD1. The CDR3 loop spans 16 amino acids. The trim removed 0 bases at V and 4 bases at J, leaving 4 bases unmatched. In germline, CDR1 is SGHRS, CDR2 YFSETQ. CDR3 amino acids: CASSLAGQGFTGELFF. The DNA for the CDR3 is TGCGCCAGCAGCTTGGCGGGACAGGGATTCACCGGGGAGCTGTTTTTT.